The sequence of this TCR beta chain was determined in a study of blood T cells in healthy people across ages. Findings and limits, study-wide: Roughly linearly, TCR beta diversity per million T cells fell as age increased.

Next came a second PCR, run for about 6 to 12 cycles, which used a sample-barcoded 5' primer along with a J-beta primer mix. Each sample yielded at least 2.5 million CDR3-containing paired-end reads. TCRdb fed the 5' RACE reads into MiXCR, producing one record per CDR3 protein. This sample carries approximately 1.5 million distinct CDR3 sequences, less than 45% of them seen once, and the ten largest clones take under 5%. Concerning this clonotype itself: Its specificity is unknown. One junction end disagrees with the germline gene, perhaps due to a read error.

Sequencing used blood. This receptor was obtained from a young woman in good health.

CDR3 loop: CASSFRSGSDAQYF. In DNA, the CDR3 is TGTGCCAGCAGCTTCCGATCGGGGTCAGATGCGCAGTATTTT. The chain is built from TRBV7-2 and TRBJ2-3; D perhaps matches TRBD2 (5 bases). This CDR3 is built from 14 residues. Per the germline V gene, CDR1 is SGHTA and CDR2 is FQGNSA. Full variable domain (remainder filled in from reference TRBV7-2 and TRBJ2-3): GAGVSQSPSNKVTEKGKDVELRCDPISGHTALYWYRQSLGQGLEFLIYFQGNSAPDKSGLPSDRFSAERTGGSVSTLTIQRTQQEDSAVYLCASSFRSGSDAQYFGPGTRLTVL.